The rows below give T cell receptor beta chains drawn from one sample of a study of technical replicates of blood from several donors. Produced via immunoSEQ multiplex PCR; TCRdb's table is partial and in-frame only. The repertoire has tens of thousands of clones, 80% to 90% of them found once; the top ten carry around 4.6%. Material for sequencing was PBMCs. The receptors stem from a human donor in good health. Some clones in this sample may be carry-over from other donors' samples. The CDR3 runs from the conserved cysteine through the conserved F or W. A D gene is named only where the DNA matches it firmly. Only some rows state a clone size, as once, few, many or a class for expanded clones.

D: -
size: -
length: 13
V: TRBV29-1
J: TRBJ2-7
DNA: TGCAGCGTTCTCACAGGGTCTTTATACGAGCAGTACTTC
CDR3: CSVLTGSLYEQYF

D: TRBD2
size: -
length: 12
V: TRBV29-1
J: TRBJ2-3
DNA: TGCGGAGGGACTAGCGGCACAGATACGCAGTATTTT
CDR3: CGGTSGTDTQYF

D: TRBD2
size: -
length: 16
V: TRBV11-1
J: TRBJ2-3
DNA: TGTGCCAGCAGCTTAGAGACGCGGGGGGCGGCAGATACGCAGTATTTT
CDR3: CASSLETRGAADTQYF

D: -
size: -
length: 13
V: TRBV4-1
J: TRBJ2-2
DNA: TGCGCCAGCAGCGGAGAGGGCACTGGGGAGCTGTTTTTT
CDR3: CASSGEGTGELFF

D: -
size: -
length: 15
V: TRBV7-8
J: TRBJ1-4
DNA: TGTGCCAGCAGCTCCTACAGGGTCCCTAATGAAAAACTGTTTTTT
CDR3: CASSSYRVPNEKLFF

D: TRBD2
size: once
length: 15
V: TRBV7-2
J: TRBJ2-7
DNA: TGTGCCAGCAGCACGAGCGGGGGGCCCTCCTACGAGCAGTACTTC
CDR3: CASSTSGGPSYEQYF

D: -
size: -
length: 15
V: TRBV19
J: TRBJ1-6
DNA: TGTGCCAGTAGTCGCCAGGACATCTATAATTCACCCCTCCACTTT
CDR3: CASSRQDIYNSPLHF

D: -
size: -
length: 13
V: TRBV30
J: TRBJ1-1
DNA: TGTGCCTGGAGTGAGCAGGGAGGTACTGAAGCTTTCTTT
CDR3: CAWSEQGGTEAFF

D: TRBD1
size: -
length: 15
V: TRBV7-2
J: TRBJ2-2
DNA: TGTGCCAGCAGCCCACAGGGGGCGAACACCGGGGAGCTGTTTTTT
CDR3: CASSPQGANTGELFF

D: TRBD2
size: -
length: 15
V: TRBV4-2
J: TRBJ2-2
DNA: TGTGCCAGCAGCCGAATAGCGGGGCCCACCGGGGAGCTGTTTTTT
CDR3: CASSRIAGPTGELFF

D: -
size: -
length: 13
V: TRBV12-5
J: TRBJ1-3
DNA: TGTGCTAGTGACCCAGACTGGGGAAACACCATATATTTT
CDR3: CASDPDWGNTIYF

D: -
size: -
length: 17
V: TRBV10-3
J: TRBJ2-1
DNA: TGTGCCATCAGTGAGTCCATTGTCCGGGATAATGACAATGAGCAGTTCTTC
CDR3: CAISESIVRDNDNEQFF

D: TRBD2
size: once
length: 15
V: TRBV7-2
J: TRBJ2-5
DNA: TGTGCCAGCAGCTTAGGCGGGGGTGGTTGGGAGACCCAGTACTTC
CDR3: CASSLGGGGWETQYF

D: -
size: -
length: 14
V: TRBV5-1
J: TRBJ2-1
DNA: TGCGCCAGCAGCCCACAGGGCGGAGACAATGAGCAGTTCTTC
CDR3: CASSPQGGDNEQFF

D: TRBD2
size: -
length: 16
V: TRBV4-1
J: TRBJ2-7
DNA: TGCGCCAGCAGCCAAGATAGCGGGGGGGCGTTTTACGAGCAGTACTTC
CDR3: CASSQDSGGAFYEQYF

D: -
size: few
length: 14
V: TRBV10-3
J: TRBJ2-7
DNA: TGTGCCATCAAGGGGGGGCCGGGGATCGACGAGCAGTACTTC
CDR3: CAIKGGPGIDEQYF

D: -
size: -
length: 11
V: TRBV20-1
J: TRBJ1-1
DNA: TGCAGTGCTGTAACCGGGACAGAAGCTTTCTTT
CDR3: CSAVTGTEAFF

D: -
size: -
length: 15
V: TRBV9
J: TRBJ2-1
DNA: TGTGCCAGCAGCGCCCTTGGAGCAACTTACAATGAGCAGTTCTTC
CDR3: CASSALGATYNEQFF

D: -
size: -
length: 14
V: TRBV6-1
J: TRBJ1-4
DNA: TGTGCCAGCAGTGAGCAGGGTCGGGATGAAAAACTGTTTTTT
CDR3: CASSEQGRDEKLFF

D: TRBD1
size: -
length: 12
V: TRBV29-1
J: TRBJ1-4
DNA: TGCAGCGTTAACAGGGGCGGCGAAAAACTGTTTTTT
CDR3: CSVNRGGEKLFF

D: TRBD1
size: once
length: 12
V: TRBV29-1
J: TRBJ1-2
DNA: TGCAGCGTTGACCGGGCAGGGGGCGGCTACACCTTC
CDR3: CSVDRAGGGYTF

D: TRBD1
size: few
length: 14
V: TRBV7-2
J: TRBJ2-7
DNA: TGTGCCAGCAGCTTCCCAGGACAGGGGAAGGAGCAGTACTTC
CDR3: CASSFPGQGKEQYF

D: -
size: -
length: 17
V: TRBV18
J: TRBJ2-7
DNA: TGTGCCAGCTCACCAGCGAGGGATGGCAGGGGTCTCTACGAGCAGTACTTC
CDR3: CASSPARDGRGLYEQYF

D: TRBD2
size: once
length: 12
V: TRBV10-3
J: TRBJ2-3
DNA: TGTGCCATCTCGGGGGGGCCAGAGGCGCAGTATTTT
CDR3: CAISGGPEAQYF

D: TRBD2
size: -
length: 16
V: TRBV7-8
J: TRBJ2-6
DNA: TGTGCCAGCAGCTCCGGGGGGAGCGCTGGGGCCAACGTCCTGACTTTC
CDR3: CASSSGGSAGANVLTF

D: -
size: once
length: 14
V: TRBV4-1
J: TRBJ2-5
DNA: TGCGCCAGCAGCCAAGGTGACAGAAAAGAGACCCAGTACTTC
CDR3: CASSQGDRKETQYF

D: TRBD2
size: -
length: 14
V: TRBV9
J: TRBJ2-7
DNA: TGTGCCAGCAGCGAGGGTAGCGGGAGTACCGAGCAGTACTTC
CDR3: CASSEGSGSTEQYF